This T cell receptor beta chain was sequenced during a study of regulatory T cells in long-lasting Graves disease. The study, taken as a whole, reports: There was favoring of TRBV28, TRBJ1-2 and TRBJ2-5 in persistent disease.

V lost 1 base, J lost 5 bases, and 12 bases lay in between. Per the germline V gene, CDR1 is SGHNT and CDR2 is YENEEA. The CDR3 is made up of 14 amino acids. This clonotype was counted ten times or more. Its antigen is unknown. Arm-PCR with iRepertoire HTBI primers amplified the CDR3 regions for these TCR beta libraries. TCRdb used MiXCR to reprocess the multiplex PCR reads, holding one entry per CDR3 protein. The sample has about 440,000 distinct CDR3 sequences, about 16% seen once; the top ten hold over 15%. Regarding time point: newly diagnosed GD, antithyroid drugs for less than 3 months. PBMCs provided the RNA from which the TCR library was made. These records were also assigned to another study, of T cells in Graves' hyperthyroidism and ophthalmopathy. That investigation notes: Separating ophthalmopathy from stable hyperthyroidism was achieved by a 13 V-J model.

The sample was peripheral blood mononuclear cells (PBMCs), taken at new diagnosis, from a patient treated with antithyroid drugs. This sequence was found in a woman aged 25 to 45 with Graves disease. The rearrangement joins TRBV11-3 to TRBJ2-7; D not certain. The CDR3 reads CASSLAAQAHEQYF. CDR3 nucleotide sequence: TGTGCCAGCAGCTTAGCGGCCCAGGCCCACGAGCAGTACTTC.